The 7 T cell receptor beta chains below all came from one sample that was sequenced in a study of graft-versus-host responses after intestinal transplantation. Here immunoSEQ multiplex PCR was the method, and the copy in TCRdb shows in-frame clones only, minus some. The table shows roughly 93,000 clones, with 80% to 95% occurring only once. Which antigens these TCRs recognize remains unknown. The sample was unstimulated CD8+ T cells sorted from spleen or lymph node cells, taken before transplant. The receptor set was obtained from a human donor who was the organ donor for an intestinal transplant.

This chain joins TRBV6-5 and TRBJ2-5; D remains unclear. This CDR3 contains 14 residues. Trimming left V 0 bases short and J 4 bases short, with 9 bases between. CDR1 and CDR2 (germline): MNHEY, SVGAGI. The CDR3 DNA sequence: TGTGCCAGCAGTTACTCGTTACAGAGAGAGACCCAGTACTTC. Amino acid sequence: CASSYSLQRETQYF.

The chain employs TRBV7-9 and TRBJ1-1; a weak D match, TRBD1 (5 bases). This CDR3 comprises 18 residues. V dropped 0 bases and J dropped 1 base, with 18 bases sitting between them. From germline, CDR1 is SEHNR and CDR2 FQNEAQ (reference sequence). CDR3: CASSLAGTGPGSNTEAFF. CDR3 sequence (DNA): TGTGCCAGCAGCTTAGCGGGTACGGGTCCAGGGTCGAACACTGAAGCTTTCTTT.

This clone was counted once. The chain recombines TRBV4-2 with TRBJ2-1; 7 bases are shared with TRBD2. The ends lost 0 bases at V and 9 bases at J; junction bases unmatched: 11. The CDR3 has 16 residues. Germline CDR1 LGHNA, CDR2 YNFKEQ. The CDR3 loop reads CASSQEGSGVVGEQFF. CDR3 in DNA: TGTGCCAGCAGCCAAGAGGGAAGCGGGGTGGTCGGTGAGCAGTTCTTC.

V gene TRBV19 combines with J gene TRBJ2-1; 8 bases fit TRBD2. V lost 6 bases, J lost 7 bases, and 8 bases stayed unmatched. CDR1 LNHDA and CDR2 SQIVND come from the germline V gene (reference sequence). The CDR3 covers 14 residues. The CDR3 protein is CASRPGTSINEQFF. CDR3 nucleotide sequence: TGTGCCAGTAGGCCCGGGACTAGTATAAATGAGCAGTTCTTC.

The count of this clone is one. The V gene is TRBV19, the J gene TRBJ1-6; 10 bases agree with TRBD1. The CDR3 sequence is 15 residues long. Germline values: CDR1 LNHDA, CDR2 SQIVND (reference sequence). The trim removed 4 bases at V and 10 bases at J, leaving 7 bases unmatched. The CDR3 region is CASSTRGTGDSPLHF. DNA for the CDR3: TGTGCCAGTAGTACTAGGGGGACAGGGGACTCACCCCTCCACTTT.

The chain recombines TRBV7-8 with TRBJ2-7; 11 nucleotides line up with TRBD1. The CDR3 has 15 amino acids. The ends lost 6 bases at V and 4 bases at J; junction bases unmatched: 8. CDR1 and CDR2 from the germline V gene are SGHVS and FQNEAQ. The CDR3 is CASRPGTGGTYEQYF. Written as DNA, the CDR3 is TGTGCCAGCAGACCCGGGACAGGGGGGACTTACGAGCAGTACTTC.

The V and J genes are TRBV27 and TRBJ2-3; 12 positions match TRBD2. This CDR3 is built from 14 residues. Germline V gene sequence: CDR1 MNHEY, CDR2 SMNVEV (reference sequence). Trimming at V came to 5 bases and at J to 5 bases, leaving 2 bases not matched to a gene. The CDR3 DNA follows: TGTGCCAGCAGTCCGGGACTAGCGGGAGATACGCAGTATTTT. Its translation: CASSPGLAGDTQYF.